This T cell receptor beta chain was observed in a study of blood T cell repertoires in COVID-19. Study context: Acute and convalescent COVID-19 specimens originated in the United States, Italy and Spain. The cDNA or gDNA used as material had been derived from T cells, B-cell-depleted T cells, or PBMCs.

The CDR3 is 13 amino acids. V lost 2 bases to trimming and J lost 6 bases, with 8 bases between them. Germline CDR1 and CDR2: MNHEY and SVGEGT. Self-reported history from a screening survey and questionnaire set each donor's cohort. The protocol was immunoSEQ multiplex PCR, while the TCRdb copy is restricted to in-frame clones and leaves out a portion. The data contain about 170,000 clones, more than 70% of them singletons. The receptor comes from a woman aged 45-60 years in a cohort exposed to, infected with or recovered from COVID-19 (not recorded which). The specimen sequenced was PBMCs or T cells enriched from blood (not recorded which). The rearrangement links TRBV6-2 or TRBV6-3 to TRBJ2-1; D gene ambiguous. The chain's CDR3 is CASSYAGSNEQFF. CDR3 nucleotides: TGTGCCAGCAGTTACGCTGGCAGCAATGAGCAGTTCTTC.